This TCR beta chain was identified during a study of T cell responses to AZD1222 COVID-19 vaccine. Study outcomes and limitations: Recipients of AZD1222 seropositive at baseline numbered only 5 to 7.

V lost 0 bases and J lost 3, with 11 bases in between. From germline, CDR1 is WNHNN and CDR2 SYGVQD (reference sequence). The CDR3 is 16 amino acids. Data came from immunoSEQ multiplex PCR; TCRdb stores just in-frame clones and leaves some out. Among about 99,000 clones listed, roughly 92% were seen once. As concerns this clone: Antigen specificity is unknown.

The receptor comes from an adult who received the AZD1222 COVID-19 vaccine. The rearrangement joins TRBV10-1 to TRBJ2-2; D possibly corresponds to TRBD1 (5 bases). Sequencing used peripheral blood, obtained 28 days after the second AZD1222 dose. CDR3 sequence (DNA): TGCGCCAGCAGTGAGTCGGGGCAGGGCGACACCGGGGAGCTGTTTTTT. It yields the protein CASSESGQGDTGELFF.